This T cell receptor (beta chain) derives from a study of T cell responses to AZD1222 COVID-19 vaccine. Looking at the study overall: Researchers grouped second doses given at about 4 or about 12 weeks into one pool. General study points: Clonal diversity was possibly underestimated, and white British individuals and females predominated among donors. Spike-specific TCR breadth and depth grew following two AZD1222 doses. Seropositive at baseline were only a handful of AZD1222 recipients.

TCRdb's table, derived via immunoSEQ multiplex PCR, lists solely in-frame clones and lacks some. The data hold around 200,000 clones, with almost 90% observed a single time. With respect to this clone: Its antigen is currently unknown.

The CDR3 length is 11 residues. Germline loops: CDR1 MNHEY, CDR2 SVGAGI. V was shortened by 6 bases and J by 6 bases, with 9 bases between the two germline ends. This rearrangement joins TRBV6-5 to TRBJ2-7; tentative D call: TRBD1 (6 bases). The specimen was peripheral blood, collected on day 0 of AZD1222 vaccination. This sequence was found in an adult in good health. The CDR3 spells CASRQGREQYF. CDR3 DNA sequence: TGTGCCAGCAGACAGGGACGCGAGCAGTACTTC.